This TCR beta chain was observed in a study of CD8 T cells in ankylosing spondylitis. The CDR3 is 17 amino acids. Trimming pared 7 bases from V and 2 bases from J, leaving 25 bases between. Germline CDR1 SGHDT, CDR2 YYEEEE. As the method for making TCR beta libraries, quantitative 5'-RACE with molecular barcodes was used. TCRdb ran MiXCR on the 5' RACE reads and lists one entry per CDR3 protein. The sample carries just over 350,000 distinct CDR3 sequences, 20% recorded once. Study results and caveats: The study looked at matched synovial fluid samples from ankylosing spondylitis patients. Disease-linked clones were reported to be significantly enriched there. Clones linked with disease were CD8+ and fairly uncommon in the peripheral blood.

With respect to this clonotype: What it binds is not known.

The source material was blood, either unsorted or a sorted T cell fraction (not recorded which). The source is a male donor with ankylosing spondylitis or in good health (not recorded which). The genes are TRBV5-6 and TRBJ2-7, with D perhaps assigned TRBD1 or TRBD2 (5 bases each). The CDR3 DNA reads TGTGCCAGCGGCACAGAGCTGCTCCGGGACGCTGCCTACGAGCAGTACTTC. This gives the protein CASGTELLRDAAYEQYF.